Following are 18 T cell receptor beta chains from one sample sequenced in a study of monozygotic twins with inflammatory bowel disease. TCRdb reanalyzed the 5' RACE reads and collapses them to one entry per CDR3 protein, without DNA. In total, the table holds over 120,000 distinct CDR3 sequences. Sequencing used blood. These receptors came from a human donor with ulcerative colitis or Crohn's disease, or a healthy co-twin of an affected twin (not recorded which).

The chain has TRBV7-2 and TRBJ1-5; the TCRdb D gene call, TRBD1, has no DNA to confirm it. Germline assignment: CDR1 SGHTA and CDR2 FQGNSA. The CDR3 covers 15 residues. The CDR3 sequence is CASSPAGRVNQPQHF. The full variable domain, its missing parts supplied by reference TRBV7-2 and TRBJ1-5, is GAGVSQSPSNKVTEKGKDVELRCDPISGHTALYWYRQSLGQGLEFLIYFQGNSAPDKSGLPSDRFSAERTGGSVSTLTIQRTQQEDSAVYLCASSPAGRVNQPQHFGDGTRLSIL.

The chain couples TRBV7-2 to TRBJ1-5. From germline, CDR1 is SGHTA and CDR2 FQGNSA. There are 13 residues in the CDR3. CDR3 in amino acids: CASSLVWEKPQHF.

The chain combines TRBV5-1 with TRBJ2-7; TCRdb outputs TRBD1, but without DNA this stays unchecked. The CDR3 runs 15 residues. Germline CDR1 is SGHRS and CDR2 is YFSETQ. CDR3 protein: CASSLGDTPSYEQYF. Based on the CDR3 plus reference TRBV5-1 and TRBJ2-7, the full variable domain is KAGVTQTPRYLIKTRGQQVTLSCSPISGHRSVSWYQQTPGQGLQFLFEYFSETQRNKGNFPGRFSGRQFSNSRSEMNVSTLELGDSALYLCASSLGDTPSYEQYFGPGTRLTVT.

The rearrangement uses TRBV10-3 and TRBJ2-1; there is no DNA to check the TCRdb D call of TRBD1. CDR1 is ENHRY and CDR2 is SYGVKD in the germline V gene. The CDR3 contains 15 residues. CDR3 loop: CAISALIKGYNEQFF.

This chain's CDR3 is CASSIFGQGGNQPQHF. The chain links TRBV19 to TRBJ1-5; TCRdb's D gene call, TRBD1, goes unchecked for lack of DNA. Germline lookup yields CDR1 LNHDA and CDR2 SQIVND (reference sequence). This CDR3 has 16 amino acids.

The chain employs TRBV7-8 and TRBJ1-3. The length of the CDR3 is 16 residues. CDR1 is SGHVS and CDR2 is FQNEAQ in the germline V gene. CDR3 sequence: CASSSAEQYSGNTIYF.

The chain recombines TRBV6-5 with TRBJ1-5; there is no DNA to check the TCRdb D call of TRBD1. The CDR3 totals 17 residues. In germline, CDR1 is MNHEY, CDR2 SVGAGI. CDR3 amino acids: CASSYSTGGRGNQPQHF.

The V call is TRBV20-1, the J call TRBJ2-7; TCRdb names TRBD1, which stays unverified in the absence of DNA. Germline assignment: CDR1 DFQATT and CDR2 SNEGSKA (reference sequence). CDR3 length: 15 residues. CDR3 protein: CSAKDPGTGFYEQYF.

The chain combines TRBV7-9 with TRBJ2-2. The CDR3 spans 13 residues. CDR1 is SEHNR and CDR2 is FQNEAQ in the germline V gene (reference sequence). This CDR3 is CASEHPNTGELFF.

This rearrangement joins TRBV3-1 to TRBJ2-2; checking the TCRdb D call of TRBD2 is not possible without DNA. CDR3 length: 16 residues. In germline, CDR1 is LGHDT, CDR2 YNNKEL (reference sequence). The CDR3 loop is CASSLRLATNTGELFF.

V and J are TRBV5-1 and TRBJ1-2. CDR1 is SGHRS and CDR2 is YFSETQ in the germline V gene. The CDR3 covers 12 residues. The chain's CDR3 is CASRPESGGYTF.

This chain uses TRBV19 with TRBJ2-7; TCRdb selects TRBD2, and the lack of DNA leaves this call unchecked. Germline values: CDR1 LNHDA, CDR2 SQIVND (reference sequence). This CDR3 is 15 amino acids long. The CDR3 here is CASRRTSGGSYEQYF.

The CDR3 sequence: CASSPEGLPHTGELFF. The J gene is TRBJ2-2, the V gene TRBV7-3; the TCRdb call, TRBD2, lacks DNA for checking. The CDR3 sequence is 16 residues long. From germline, CDR1 is SGHTA and CDR2 FQGTGA.

The chain employs TRBV5-1 and TRBJ2-5. Germline CDR1 and CDR2: SGHRS and YFSETQ. CDR3 length: 14 amino acids. CDR3 protein: CASSLGVATETQYF.

V and J are TRBV7-6 and TRBJ1-5. CDR3 length: 13 residues. Germline V gene data show CDR1 as SGHVS and CDR2 as FNYEAQ. This CDR3 is CASSLEDGQPQHF.

The chain combines TRBV28 with TRBJ2-7; TCRdb outputs TRBD1, but without DNA this stays unchecked. Germline assignment: CDR1 MDHEN and CDR2 SYDVKM. This CDR3 region has 15 residues. The CDR3 loop is CASEWAATGGFPRYF.

The chain recombines TRBV5-4 with TRBJ2-5; TCRdb picks TRBD1, but there is no DNA to check that call. This CDR3 is 14 amino acids long. Germline V CDR1 and CDR2: SGHNT, YYREEE (reference sequence). CDR3 residues: CASSQQGAQETQYF.

The J gene is TRBJ1-4, the V gene TRBV7-9. Per germline, CDR1 SEHNR and CDR2 FQNEAQ (reference sequence). This CDR3 has 14 residues. The CDR3 sequence: CASGREAPQEKLFF.